These 32 T cell receptor beta chains came from one sample sequenced in a study of tissue T cells after allogeneic stem cell transplantation. The time point was: mouse harvest day 14 after allogeneic transplant. Tail vein injection delivered 10^7 T-cell-depleted bone marrow cells and 10^6 splenic CD5+ T cells. The data were produced by immunoSEQ multiplex PCR, yet TCRdb's version contains in-frame clones alone and is incomplete. The sample yields some 7,000 clones, approximately 35% seen once. Input material: skin. The receptors come from a female BALB/c mouse given C57BL/6 T cells with graft-versus-host disease after an allogeneic hematopoietic cell transplant.

Concerning this clone itself: Gene names follow the mouse nomenclature. The observed sequence ends 1 residue before the CDR3 terminus, with the missing tail filled in from the germline J gene. This sequence joins TRBV5 and TRBJ2-2; D is unresolved. Trimming removed 0 bases from V and 0 bases from J, with 5 bases in between. Germline CDR1 is LGHNA and CDR2 is YNLKQL (reference sequence). The CDR3 loop spans 15 amino acids. CDR3 protein: CASSQEGANTGQLYF. CDR3 DNA (partial): TGTGCCAGCAGCCAAGAGGGAGCAAACACCGGGCAGCTCTAC.

Points on this clone: The germline and genes are mouse ones. The DNA ends 1 residue before the CDR3 does, and the rest of the CDR3 is filled in from the germline J gene. This rearrangement joins TRBV19 to TRBJ2-4, with 8 bases fitting TRBD2. The CDR3 totals 14 residues. The trim removed 5 bases at V and 6 bases at J, leaving 8 bases unmatched. CDR1 and CDR2 (germline): FNHDT, SITEND (reference sequence). CDR3 DNA (partial): TGTGCCAGCAGCCCGGGGGGGCGCTTGAACACCTTGTAC. Protein sequence: CASSPGGRLNTLY. The whole CDR3 sequence is CASSPGGRLNTLYF.

A word on this clone: Genes and germline come from the mouse. The CDR3 end falls 1 residue outside the read, so it is completed with the germline J gene. This chain joins TRBV26 and TRBJ1-2; D not resolved. V shed 4 bases and J shed 5 bases, with 8 bases lying between them. The CDR3 is 12 residues long. Germline V gives CDR1 KGHPV, CDR2 FQNQEV (reference sequence). The sequenced part of the CDR3 DNA is TGTGCCAGCAGTCCTGGGTGGTCCGACTACACC. Translating gives CASSPGWSDYT. The entire CDR3 reads CASSPGWSDYTF.

This clone is medium-sized by share. Each gene name is a mouse one. The CDR3 end is not reached by the read, which stops 1 residue before it; the germline J gene fills it in. The gene calls are TRBV26 and TRBJ2-1; D call uncertain. The CDR3 sequence is 13 residues long. V gave up 3 bases and J gave up 6 bases, with 9 bases separating them. The germline gives CDR1 KGHPV, CDR2 FQNQEV (reference sequence). The CDR3 loop is CASSLGQVAEQFF. The sequenced part of the CDR3 DNA is TGTGCCAGCAGTCTCGGTCAGGTTGCTGAGCAGTTC.

On this clone itself: The gene symbols are mouse symbols. The CDR3 end is not reached by the read, which stops 1 residue before it; the germline J gene fills it in. V is TRBV26 and J is TRBJ2-3, with D possibly being TRBD1 (6 bases). The CDR3 sequence is 14 residues long. Germline CDR1 reads KGHPV; CDR2 reads FQNQEV (reference sequence). V shed 6 bases and J shed 0 bases, with 10 bases lying between them. Partial CDR3 DNA: TGTGCCAGCAGAGACAGGACTAGTGCAGAAACGCTGTAT. This translates into CASRDRTSAETLY. The whole CDR3 region reads CASRDRTSAETLYF.

Only one count was recorded for this clone. Gene names and germline refer to mouse. With the read ending 1 residue before the CDR3 end, the germline J gene is used to fill in that end. This chain links TRBV3 with TRBJ2-4; maybe TRBD2 (6 bases). V was pared by 3 bases and J by 0 bases, with 10 bases between. The CDR3 is made up of 15 amino acids. In germline, CDR1 is SNHLY, CDR2 FYNGKV (reference sequence). The covered CDR3 bases are TGTGCCAGCAGCTTCGACTGGTCTAGTCAAAACACCTTGTAC. This sequence encodes CASSFDWSSQNTLY. The entire CDR3 protein reads CASSFDWSSQNTLYF.

Turning to this clone: The gene names given are mouse names. The read stops 1 residue short of the end of the CDR3; the missing end is completed from the germline J gene. The gene calls are TRBV16 and TRBJ2-4; D gene ambiguous. V was shortened by 3 bases and J by 0 bases, with 1 base between the two germline ends. The CDR3 runs to 12 residues. Looked up from germline, CDR1 is SGHSA and CDR2 is FRNQAP. CDR3 region: CASSFSQNTLYF. The sequenced CDR3 bases are TGTGCAAGCAGCTTTAGTCAAAACACCTTGTAC.

As for this clone: Mouse gene names apply. Coverage ceases 1 residue before the CDR3 finishes, and the germline J gene fills in the end. Other DNA variants within this sample encode the same CDR3. This rearrangement joins TRBV26 to TRBJ2-2; no clear D. The CDR3 contains 14 residues. The V end lost 1 base, the J end lost 1 base, and 4 bases lay between the germline ends. The germline V gene has CDR1 KGHPV and CDR2 FQNQEV (reference sequence). CDR3: CASSLLGNTGQLYF. The CDR3 bases that were read are TGTGCCAGCAGTCTGTTGGGAAACACCGGGCAGCTCTAC.

By its share, this clone is medium-sized. Gene names follow the mouse nomenclature. From the germline J gene comes the end of the CDR3, since the read stops 1 residue before it. The chain carries TRBV26 and TRBJ2-3, with 7 bases aligning to TRBD1. V shed 6 bases and J 0 bases; nucleotides not matched to a gene: 6. Germline lookup yields CDR1 KGHPV and CDR2 FQNQEV (reference sequence). The CDR3 is made up of 15 amino acids. The covered CDR3 bases are TGTGCCAGCAGGAGACCGGGACAGAGTGCAGAAACGCTGTAT. Translating gives CASRRPGQSAETLY. The full CDR3 protein is CASRRPGQSAETLYF.

Judged by abundance, this clone is medium-sized. These gene names are mouse names. The observed sequence ends 1 residue before the CDR3 terminus, with the missing tail filled in from the germline J gene. Other DNA sequences in this specimen translate into the identical CDR3. The chain recombines TRBV26 with TRBJ2-3; D gene unclear. CDR1 is KGHPV and CDR2 is FQNQEV in the germline V gene (reference sequence). The CDR3 is 12 residues long. Trimming took 2 bases from V and 3 from J, leaving 3 bases between them. CDR3 residues: CASSLRAETLYF. Incomplete CDR3 DNA: TGTGCCAGCAGTCTGAGAGCAGAAACGCTGTAT.

As to this clone: One end of the junction is discordant with germline, which a read error may explain. Germline and genes here are mouse. The CDR3 goes on 1 residue after the read ends, and that part is filled in from the germline J gene. Different DNA sequences within this sample yield the same CDR3. The V gene is TRBV26, the J gene TRBJ2-2, with no clear D. This CDR3 is built from 14 residues. The germline gives CDR1 KGHPV, CDR2 FQNQEV (reference sequence). The CDR3 DNA, read in part, is TGTGCCAGCAGCCTGTTGGGAAACACCGGGCAGCTCTAC. Its protein is CASSLLGNTGQLY. The full CDR3 reads CASSLLGNTGQLYF.

This clone was detected only a few times. The gene names here belong to mouse. The read stops 1 residue short of the end of the CDR3; the missing end is completed from the germline J gene. The chain uses TRBV3 and TRBJ2-7, with 14 bases fitting TRBD2. Germline V lookup: CDR1 SNHLY, CDR2 FYNGKV (reference sequence). This CDR3 is built from 14 residues. V trimming: 5 bases; J trimming: 6 bases; junction bases outside the gene matches: 3. The DNA read from the CDR3 is TGTGCCAGCAGCCGAGGGACTGGGGGGGCTGAACAGTAC. The encoded protein is CASSRGTGGAEQY. The whole CDR3 reads CASSRGTGGAEQYF.

Only a few counts were recorded for this clone. These gene names are mouse names. The read comes to an end 1 residue before the CDR3 does, leaving the germline J gene to fill in the end. The rearrangement links TRBV26 to TRBJ1-1; D not certain. V dropped 4 bases and J dropped 2 bases, with 5 bases sitting between them. The CDR3 has 12 amino acids. The germline V gene has CDR1 KGHPV and CDR2 FQNQEV (reference sequence). CDR3 sequence: CASSPGNTEVFF. Incomplete CDR3 DNA: TGTGCCAGCAGTCCGGGTAACACAGAAGTCTTC.

This clone was seen more than once but under ten times. Mouse names are used for the genes. From the germline J gene comes the end of the CDR3, since the read stops 1 residue before it. V and J are TRBV31 and TRBJ1-2, with unresolved D. CDR3 length: 12 amino acids. CDR1 is GKSSPN, CDR2 SITVG, per germline. The V gene lost 3 bases and the J gene lost 5 bases, with 10 bases spanning the gap. Here the CDR3 reads CAWRDGRSDYTF. CDR3 DNA (partial): TGTGCCTGGAGGGACGGGAGGTCCGACTACACC.

As concerns this clone: Here the gene names and germline are mouse. The DNA ends 1 residue before the CDR3 does, and the rest of the CDR3 is filled in from the germline J gene. This sequence joins TRBV13-2 and TRBJ2-1, with 14 bases fitting TRBD2. This CDR3 has 17 amino acids. The germline V gene encodes CDR1 NNHNN and CDR2 SYGAGS (reference sequence). Trimming cost V 2 bases and J 2 bases; bases outside gene matches: 3. CDR3 DNA (partial): TGTGCCAGCGGTGAGGGGACTGGGGGGGCTCACTATGCTGAGCAGTTC. It codes for CASGEGTGGAHYAEQF. The full CDR3 is CASGEGTGGAHYAEQFF.

This clone is labeled as medium-sized. Gene labels here are mouse ones. The observed sequence ends 1 residue before the CDR3 terminus, with the missing tail filled in from the germline J gene. The V gene is TRBV26, the J gene TRBJ2-2; D is uncertain. From germline, CDR1 is KGHPV and CDR2 FQNQEV (reference sequence). Between the trimmed V and J ends, which lost 2 bases and 1 base, there was a span of 5 bases. The CDR3 extends over 14 amino acids. Incomplete CDR3 DNA: TGTGCCAGCAGTCTGGACTTAAACACCGGGCAGCTCTAC. Translated: CASSLDLNTGQLY. The complete CDR3 reads CASSLDLNTGQLYF.

About this clone itself: Gene names are the mouse ones. Sequencing ends 1 residue short of the CDR3 end; the germline J gene provides the rest. The chain is built from TRBV26 and TRBJ1-2; D is perhaps TRBD1 (5 bases). V was shortened by 3 bases and J by 1 base, with 6 bases between the two germline ends. The CDR3 is made up of 13 amino acids. Germline V gene data show CDR1 as KGHPV and CDR2 as FQNQEV (reference sequence). The CDR3 loop is CASSLGQNSDYTF. CDR3 bases read: TGTGCCAGCAGTCTCGGACAAAACTCCGACTACACC.

This clone showed up just a few times. Mouse names are used for the genes. The read gets to within 1 residue of the CDR3 end, and the germline J gene fills in the rest. V is TRBV26 and J is TRBJ2-7, with D perhaps TRBD1 (6 bases). The germline CDR1 and CDR2 sequences are KGHPV and FQNQEV (reference sequence). Between the trimmed V and J ends, which lost 3 bases and 0 bases, there was a span of 9 bases. The CDR3 runs to 14 residues. The CDR3 bases that were read are TGTGCCAGCAGTCTTGGGACAAGCTCCTATGAACAGTAC. Its translation is CASSLGTSSYEQY. The complete CDR3 sequence is CASSLGTSSYEQYF. Full variable domain (rest looked up from reference TRBV26 and TRBJ2-7): NSKVIQTPRYLVKGQGQKAKMRCIPEKGHPVVFWYQQNKNNEFKFLINFQNQEVLQQIDMTEKRFSAECPSNSPCSLEIQSSEAGDSALYLCASSLGTSSYEQYFGPGTRLTVL.

As to this clone: The gene symbols are mouse symbols. From the germline J gene comes the end of the CDR3, since the read stops 1 residue before it. The gene calls are TRBV4 and TRBJ2-5; TRBD2 is a possible D gene (5 bases). Trimming removed 5 bases from V and 3 bases from J, with 9 bases in between. CDR1 LGHDT and CDR2 YNNKQL come from the germline V gene (reference sequence). This CDR3 comprises 13 residues. The CDR3 is CASSLPGQDTQYF. Partial CDR3 DNA: TGTGCCAGCAGCCTCCCTGGGCAAGACACCCAGTAC.

A remark on this clone: Gene names are the mouse ones. The missing CDR3 end, 1 residue past where the read stops, is filled in from the germline J gene. The rearrangement uses TRBV3 and TRBJ2-1, with no clear D. Trimming stripped 1 base from V and 0 bases from J, with 4 bases between. Looked up from germline, CDR1 is SNHLY and CDR2 is FYNGKV (reference sequence). This CDR3 region has 14 residues. CDR3 residues: CASSLEDNYAEQFF. The CDR3 DNA, read in part, is TGTGCCAGCAGCTTAGAGGATAACTATGCTGAGCAGTTC.

As regards this clone: Mouse gene names apply. The DNA ends 1 residue before the CDR3 does, and the rest of the CDR3 is filled in from the germline J gene. The chain employs TRBV31 and TRBJ2-5; TRBD1 aligns across 9 bases. V trimming: 1 base; J trimming: 8 bases; junction bases outside the gene matches: 7. Looked up from germline, CDR1 is GKSSPN and CDR2 is SITVG. CDR3 length equals 14 residues. The CDR3: CAWSPGQGRGTQYF. The DNA read from the CDR3 is TGTGCCTGGAGTCCGGGACAGGGAAGGGGCACCCAGTAC.

The table lists this clone with a few counts. The genes and germline here are from mouse. With the read ending 1 residue before the CDR3 end, the germline J gene is used to fill in that end. The chain couples TRBV26 to TRBJ1-3; 11 bases are a match to TRBD1. The length of the CDR3 is 16 residues. CDR1 KGHPV and CDR2 FQNQEV come from the germline V gene (reference sequence). Unmatched junction bases numbered 2, after V lost 4 bases and J lost 0 bases. The CDR3 bases that were read are TGTGCCAGCAGTCGGGACAGGGGGATTTCTGGAAATACGCTCTAT. Protein sequence: CASSRDRGISGNTLY. In full, the CDR3 reads CASSRDRGISGNTLYF.

Concerning this clone: The gene symbols are mouse symbols. CDR3 protein: CASSLPQTEVFF. CDR3 DNA (partial): TGTGCCAGCAGTCTCCCACAGACAGAAGTCTTC. The V call is TRBV26, the J call TRBJ1-1; D gene ambiguous. Sequencing ends 1 residue short of the CDR3 end; the germline J gene provides the rest. This CDR3 has 12 residues. Germline-derived CDR1 and CDR2 are KGHPV and FQNQEV (reference sequence). With 3 bases removed from V and 5 bases from J, the gap between germline ends came to 7 bases.

About this clone: Any gene name here is a mouse gene name. Read data end 1 residue before the CDR3 end; the end is taken from the germline J gene. V gene TRBV23 combines with J gene TRBJ2-3; the table's D call TRBD2 went unverified against the DNA. The CDR3 runs to 15 residues. The V gene's germline CDR1 is KGHTA and CDR2 FQNQQP. The sequenced CDR3 bases are TGCTCCAGCAGTCCCCTGGGGGGGAGTGCAGAAACGCTGTAT. Amino acids: CSSSPLGGSAETLY. The whole CDR3 protein reads CSSSPLGGSAETLYF.

A note on this clone: Any gene name here is a mouse gene name. The read terminates 1 residue ahead of where the CDR3 ends, so the germline J gene completes it. The same CDR3 also results from other DNA sequences found in this sample. V gene TRBV23 combines with J gene TRBJ2-7; the table assigns TRBD2, which was not confirmed against the DNA. Germline assignment: CDR1 KGHTA and CDR2 FQNQQP. The CDR3 has 14 residues. CDR3 protein: CSSSQGTGGYEQYF. The DNA read from the CDR3 is TGCTCCAGCAGTCAAGGGACTGGGGGGTATGAACAGTAC.

About this clone itself: The germline and genes are mouse ones. The read ends 1 residue shy of where the CDR3 ends; the end is completed using the germline J gene. The V gene is TRBV15, the J gene TRBJ2-4, with 7 positions matching TRBD2. V gave up 3 bases and J gave up 1 base; unmatched junction bases: 1. Germline V gives CDR1 SGHND, CDR2 FRSKSL. The CDR3 runs 14 residues. This CDR3 is CASSFWGGQNTLYF. The DNA read from the CDR3 is TGTGCCAGCAGTTTTTGGGGGGGTCAAAACACCTTGTAC.

This clone was detected a few times. The germline and genes are mouse ones. The read stops 1 residue short of the end of the CDR3; the missing end is completed from the germline J gene. The chain carries TRBV4 and TRBJ2-5; 11 positions agree with TRBD2. This CDR3 has 15 residues. The V gene's germline CDR1 is LGHDT and CDR2 YNNKQL (reference sequence). The V segment lost 4 bases and the J segment 2 bases; nucleotides outside the gene matches: 2. CDR3 DNA (partial): TGTGCCAGCAGCTTGGACTGGGGGGCCCAAGACACCCAGTAC. The encoded protein is CASSLDWGAQDTQY. The full CDR3 reads CASSLDWGAQDTQYF. Full variable domain (missing parts from reference TRBV4 and TRBJ2-5): ETAVFQTPNYHVTQVGNEVSFNCKQTLGHDTMYWYKQDSKKLLKIMFSYNNKQLIVNETVPRRFSPQSSDKAHLNLRIKSVEPEDSAVYLCASSLDWGAQDTQYFGPGTRLLVL.

There are a few counts of this clone. Gene names follow the mouse nomenclature. The CDR3 spells CASSLSTSQNTLYF. CDR3 DNA (partial): TGTGCCAGCAGTCTGTCGACTAGTCAAAACACCTTGTAC. The chain is built from TRBV26 and TRBJ2-4, with D hard to call. The read halts 1 residue ahead of the CDR3 end, with the missing end drawn from the germline J gene. Germline V gene data show CDR1 as KGHPV and CDR2 as FQNQEV (reference sequence). Trimming cost V 0 bases and J 0 bases, with 4 bases left between them. The length of the CDR3 is 14 residues. The complete variable domain, with remaining parts taken from reference TRBV26 and TRBJ2-4, reads NSKVIQTPRYLVKGQGQKAKMRCIPEKGHPVVFWYQQNKNNEFKFLINFQNQEVLQQIDMTEKRFSAECPSNSPCSLEIQSSEAGDSALYLCASSLSTSQNTLYFGAGTRLSVL.

Points on this clone: The gene names here belong to mouse. With the read ending 1 residue before the CDR3 end, the germline J gene is used to fill in that end. The chain combines TRBV15 with TRBJ2-7; a weak D match, TRBD2 (7 bases). CDR1 and CDR2 from the germline V gene are SGHND and FRSKSL. The CDR3 has 13 residues. V shed 1 base and J shed 6 bases, with 10 bases lying between them. The CDR3 loop is CASSLGGGVEQYF. The sequenced part of the CDR3 DNA is TGTGCCAGCAGTTTAGGAGGGGGGGTTGAACAGTAC. The full variable domain, rest sourced from reference TRBV15 and TRBJ2-7, is DAGVTQTPRHEVAEKGQTIILKCEPVSGHNDLFWYRQTKIQGLELLSYFRSKSLMEDGGAFKDRFKAEMLNSSFSTLKIQPTEPKDSAVYLCASSLGGGVEQYFGPGTRLTVL.

About this clone itself: Gene names denote mouse genes. The sequenced fragment ends 1 residue before the CDR3 boundary, so the rest is inferred from the germline J gene. The gene calls are TRBV26 and TRBJ2-3; 7 bases align to TRBD2. The CDR3 extends over 12 amino acids. Germline V gene data show CDR1 as KGHPV and CDR2 as FQNQEV (reference sequence). The V segment lost 0 bases and the J segment 9 bases; nucleotides outside the gene matches: 0. CDR3 DNA, as far as it was read: TGTGCCAGCAGTCTGTCTGGGGGGACGCTGTAT. Translation gives CASSLSGGTLY. In full, the CDR3 reads CASSLSGGTLYF.

This clone came up a few times. Gene names and germline match the mouse. Coverage ceases 1 residue before the CDR3 finishes, and the germline J gene fills in the end. The J gene is TRBJ2-7, the V gene TRBV26, with D unresolved. V was cut by 2 bases and J by 0 bases, with 8 bases left in between. Germline values: CDR1 KGHPV, CDR2 FQNQEV (reference sequence). The CDR3 covers 14 residues. The part of the CDR3 DNA that was read is TGTGCCAGCAGTCTGAGGCAAAACTCCTATGAACAGTAC. It specifies CASSLRQNSYEQY. The whole CDR3 protein is CASSLRQNSYEQYF. The complete variable domain, with remaining parts taken from reference TRBV26 and TRBJ2-7, reads NSKVIQTPRYLVKGQGQKAKMRCIPEKGHPVVFWYQQNKNNEFKFLINFQNQEVLQQIDMTEKRFSAECPSNSPCSLEIQSSEAGDSALYLCASSLRQNSYEQYFGPGTRLTVL.

Comments on this clone: Germline and genes here are mouse. The CDR3 end lies 1 residue beyond the end of the read and is filled in from the germline J gene. The J gene is TRBJ2-7, the V gene TRBV5; 8 bases are a match to TRBD2. V gave up 0 bases and J gave up 4 bases; unmatched junction bases: 5. This CDR3 contains 15 residues. Germline assignment: CDR1 LGHNA and CDR2 YNLKQL (reference sequence). CDR3 residues: CASSQDWGGRYEQYF. CDR3 DNA, as far as it was read: TGTGCCAGCAGCCAAGATTGGGGGGGGCGTTATGAACAGTAC.